Below are 20 T cell receptor beta chains sequenced from a single sample in a study of circulating and synovial CD4+ cells in juvenile arthritis. Profiling relied on immunoSEQ multiplex PCR, and the TCRdb table lists in-frame clones only, not all of them. Of roughly 32,000 clones detected, nearly 95% appear once; the ten largest clones hold roughly 0.7%. Sequencing was carried out using CD4+ T cells from blood. These receptors all stem from a human donor with juvenile idiopathic arthritis.

The chain couples TRBV5-4 to TRBJ2-7, with TRBD2 matching 14 bases. The CDR3 covers 16 residues. The J segment lost 6 bases and the V segment lost 3 bases, leaving 8 bases of the junction unmatched. Germline V CDR1 and CDR2: SGHNT, YYREEE (reference sequence). CDR3 nucleotide sequence: TGTGCCAGCAGCTCCGTCGGGACTAGCGGGAGCGGCGAGCAGTACTTC. Translation: CASSSVGTSGSGEQYF.

The chain joins TRBV4-1 to TRBJ2-5; D is possibly TRBD2 (5 bases). This CDR3 is 14 amino acids long. V dropped 1 base and J dropped 0 bases, with 6 bases sitting between them. Looked up from germline, CDR1 is MGHRA and CDR2 is YSYEKL. In DNA form, the CDR3 reads TGCGCCAGCAGCCAAGCGGGGTACCAAGAGACCCAGTACTTC. It codes for CASSQAGYQETQYF.

The CDR3 DNA is TGTGCCAGTAGTATTCTGCCAGGGATGGACACCGGGGAGCTGTTTTTT. The encoded protein is CASSILPGMDTGELFF. The V call is TRBV19, the J call TRBJ2-2; D perhaps matches TRBD1 (5 bases). Germline V gives CDR1 LNHDA, CDR2 SQIVND (reference sequence). CDR3 size: 16 residues. Trimming took 3 bases from V and 3 from J, leaving 14 bases between them.

The chain links TRBV6-1 to TRBJ2-1, with D perhaps TRBD2 (5 bases). The CDR3 is 13 residues long. V lost 6 bases, J lost 12 bases, and 18 bases lay in between. Looked up from germline, CDR1 is MNHNS and CDR2 is SASEGT. CDR3 sequence reads: CASSSILEDSQFF. The CDR3, as DNA: TGTGCCAGCAGCTCAATACTTGAGGACTCGCAGTTCTTC.

The rearrangement joins TRBV21-1 to TRBJ2-7; the DNA was not compared with TRBD1, the D call given in the table. TRBV21-1 is a recognized pseudogene. There are 19 residues in the CDR3. The CDR3 spells CASSKPPPGTGVSSYEQYF. The DNA of the CDR3 is TGTGCCAGCAGCAAACCGCCACCCGGGACAGGGGTTTCCTCCTACGAGCAGTACTTC.

The chain carries TRBV9 and TRBJ2-1, with 9 nucleotides matching TRBD1. Germline CDR1 reads SGDLS; CDR2 reads YYNGEE. With V trimmed by 3 bases and J by 3 bases, 4 bases remained unmatched. This CDR3 has 15 residues. The CDR3 reads CASSGGTGLYNEQFF. Written as DNA, the CDR3 is TGTGCCAGCAGCGGAGGGACAGGGCTCTACAATGAGCAGTTCTTC.

The rearrangement joins TRBV7-9 to TRBJ2-7; tentative D call: TRBD2 (5 bases). This CDR3 spans 14 amino acids. Germline loops: CDR1 SEHNR, CDR2 FQNEAQ (reference sequence). Trimming shortened V by 3 bases and J by 7 bases, and 16 bases separated the two germline ends. The CDR3 region is CASSFRTPSAEQYF. The CDR3 DNA reads TGTGCCAGCAGCTTTCGGACTCCGTCGGCGGAGCAGTACTTC.

The chain links TRBV7-3 to TRBJ2-1; 13 nucleotides agree with TRBD2. The CDR3 runs to 14 residues. V lost 5 bases, J lost 8 bases, and 3 bases stayed unmatched. The germline gives CDR1 SGHTA, CDR2 FQGTGA. CDR3 sequence (DNA): TGTGCCAGCAGCCGGACTAGCGGGAGTGATGAGCAGTTCTTC. As protein: CASSRTSGSDEQFF. The full variable domain, rest sourced from reference TRBV7-3 and TRBJ2-1, is GAGVSQTPSNKVTEKGKYVELRCDPISGHTALYWYRQSLGQGPEFLIYFQGTGAADDSGLPNDRFFAVRPEGSVSTLKIQRTERGDSAVYLCASSRTSGSDEQFFGPGTRLTVL.

The CDR3 bases are TGCGCCAGCAGCCAAGGGAACGGGGGGAAATTGAATGAGCAGTTCTTC. Translation gives CASSQGNGGKLNEQFF. The chain combines TRBV4-1 with TRBJ2-1; TRBD2 agrees at 7 bases. The length of the CDR3 is 16 residues. V shed 1 base, J shed 7 bases, and the junction held 10 bases outside the gene matches. Germline-derived CDR1 and CDR2 are MGHRA and YSYEKL.

Only one count was recorded for this clone. The J gene is TRBJ1-4, the V gene TRBV5-4; 10 bases match TRBD1. Germline loops: CDR1 SGHNT, CDR2 YYREEE (reference sequence). J gave up 5 bases and V 3 bases, and 4 bases lay outside the gene matches. The CDR3 totals 15 residues. Here the CDR3 DNA reads TGTGCCAGCAGCTCCGACAGGGGGCGCAATGAAAAACTGTTTTTT. Residues: CASSSDRGRNEKLFF.

This chain uses TRBV2 with TRBJ2-7, with TRBD2 identical over 8 bases. The junction had 8 bases not matched to a gene; V was cut back by 0 bases and J by 4 bases. CDR3 length equals 16 residues. The germline CDR1 and CDR2 sequences are SNHLY and FYNNEI. This CDR3 is CASSEALLAALYEQYF. DNA of the CDR3: TGTGCCAGCAGTGAAGCGTTACTAGCGGCCCTTTACGAGCAGTACTTC.

The V gene is TRBV7-2, the J gene TRBJ2-7, with 7 bases aligning to TRBD1. Germline CDR1 reads SGHTA; CDR2 reads FQGNSA. V dropped 3 bases and J dropped 0; count of bases not matched to a gene: 2. This CDR3 is 14 amino acids long. CDR3 sequence reads: CASSLTGPSYEQYF. CDR3 bases: TGTGCCAGCAGCTTGACAGGGCCCTCCTACGAGCAGTACTTC.

The chain couples TRBV27 to TRBJ1-2; D unclear. This CDR3 is 14 amino acids long. Trimming cost V 7 bases and J 2 bases, with 14 bases left between them. Germline CDR1 and CDR2: MNHEY and SMNVEV (reference sequence). CDR3 sequence reads: CASTPLGRNYGYTF. CDR3 nucleotides: TGTGCCAGCACCCCCCTGGGCAGAAACTATGGCTACACCTTC.

The V call is TRBV25-1, the J call TRBJ2-3; 7 bases agree with TRBD1. The CDR3 extends over 15 amino acids. Trimming cost V 4 bases and J 5 bases; bases outside gene matches: 9. The V gene's germline CDR1 is MGHDK and CDR2 SYGVNS. Here the CDR3 reads CASSAQGLVGDTQYF. The CDR3 DNA sequence: TGTGCCAGCAGTGCACAGGGGTTAGTAGGAGATACGCAGTATTTT.

The chain is built from TRBV2 and TRBJ2-5; 7 positions match TRBD1. The CDR3 is 13 amino acids. The ends lost 4 bases at V and 7 bases at J; junction bases unmatched: 6. The germline CDR1 and CDR2 sequences are SNHLY and FYNNEI. CDR3 in amino acids: CASSGDRLVTQYF. The DNA of the CDR3 is TGTGCCAGCAGTGGGGACAGACTCGTGACCCAGTACTTC.

The V and J genes are TRBV7-2 and TRBJ1-3; tentative D call: TRBD1 (6 bases). The CDR3 has 15 amino acids. Germline CDR1 SGHTA, CDR2 FQGNSA. The germline V and J ends were trimmed by 3 bases and 4 bases, with 13 bases remaining between them. CDR3 region: CASSFSQGPGNTIYF. The CDR3 coding sequence is TGTGCCAGCAGCTTTTCACAGGGTCCGGGAAACACCATATATTTT.

This rearrangement joins TRBV9 to TRBJ2-3, with TRBD2 matching over 13 bases. Germline-derived CDR1 and CDR2 are SGDLS and YYNGEE. The CDR3 covers 18 residues. V shed 3 bases and J 6 bases; nucleotides not matched to a gene: 13. CDR3 bases: TGTGCCAGCAGCGCCCACGAATGGACTAGCGGGAGCTCGGATACGCAGTATTTT. Translated: CASSAHEWTSGSSDTQYF. Full variable domain (rest looked up from reference TRBV9 and TRBJ2-3): DSGVTQTPKHLITATGQRVTLRCSPRSGDLSVYWYQQSLDQGLQFLIQYYNGEERAKGNILERFSAQQFPDLHSELNLSSLELGDSALYFCASSAHEWTSGSSDTQYFGPGTRLTVL.

V is TRBV4-3 and J is TRBJ2-3; 7 bases agree with TRBD1. The CDR3 has 14 amino acids. Trimming removed 2 bases from V and 4 bases from J; junction bases left unmatched: 3. Germline lookup yields CDR1 LGHNA and CDR2 YSLEER. In DNA form, the CDR3 reads TGCGCCAGCAGCCAAACAGGGGCTGCAGATACGCAGTATTTT. It codes for CASSQTGAADTQYF.

This sequence joins TRBV9 and TRBJ2-1, with D tentatively TRBD2 (6 bases). The CDR3 length is 16 residues. V was trimmed by 0 bases and J by 3 bases, leaving 13 bases between them. CDR1 and CDR2 from the germline V gene are SGDLS and YYNGEE. The CDR3 nucleotides read TGTGCCAGCAGCGTAGACCCGGGAGTAGACTACAATGAGCAGTTCTTC. Its translation is CASSVDPGVDYNEQFF.

The chain employs TRBV7-2 and TRBJ2-2; the match to TRBD1 covers 12 bases. Germline V gene data show CDR1 as SGHTA and CDR2 as FQGNSA. With 3 bases clipped from V and 7 bases from J, the junction kept 3 bases outside the gene matches. The CDR3 is 15 residues long. DNA for the CDR3: TGTGCCAGCAGCTTGGGACAGGGGGCCGGCGGGGAGCTGTTTTTT. Translating it yields CASSLGQGAGGELFF.